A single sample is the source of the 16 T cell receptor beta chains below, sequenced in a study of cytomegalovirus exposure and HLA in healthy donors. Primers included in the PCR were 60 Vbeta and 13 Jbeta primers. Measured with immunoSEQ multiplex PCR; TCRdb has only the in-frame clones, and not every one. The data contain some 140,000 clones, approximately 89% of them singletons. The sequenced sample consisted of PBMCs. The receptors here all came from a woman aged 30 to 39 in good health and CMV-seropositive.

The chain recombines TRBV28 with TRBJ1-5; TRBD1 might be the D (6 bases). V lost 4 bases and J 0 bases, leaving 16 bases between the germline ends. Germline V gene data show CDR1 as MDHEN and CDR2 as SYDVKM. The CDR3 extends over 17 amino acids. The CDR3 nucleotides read TGTGCCAGCAGTTCCCCGGGACAAATGTATAGCAATCAGCCCCAGCATTTT. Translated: CASSSPGQMYSNQPQHF.

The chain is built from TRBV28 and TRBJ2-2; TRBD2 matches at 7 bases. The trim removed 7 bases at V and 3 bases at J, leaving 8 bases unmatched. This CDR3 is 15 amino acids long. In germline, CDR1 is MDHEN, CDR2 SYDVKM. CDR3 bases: TGTGCCAGCATGGCGGGACTACTGTACACCGGGGAGCTGTTTTTT. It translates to CASMAGLLYTGELFF. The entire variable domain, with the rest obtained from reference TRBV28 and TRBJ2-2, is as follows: DVKVTQSSRYLVKRTGEKVFLECVQDMDHENMFWYRQDPGLGLRLIYFSYDVKMKEKGDIPEGYSVSREKKERFSLILESASTNQTSMYLCASMAGLLYTGELFFGEGSRLTVL.

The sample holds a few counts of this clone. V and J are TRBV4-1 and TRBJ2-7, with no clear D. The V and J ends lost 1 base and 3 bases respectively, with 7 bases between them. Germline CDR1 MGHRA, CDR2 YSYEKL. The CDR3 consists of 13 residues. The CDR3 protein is CASSQGALYEQYF. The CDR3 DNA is TGCGCCAGCAGCCAAGGGGCCCTCTACGAGCAGTACTTC.

This CDR3 is CASSFGAGAGNTIYF. In DNA form, the CDR3 reads TGTGCCAGCAGTTTCGGGGCAGGGGCCGGAAACACCATATATTTT. The chain carries TRBV28 and TRBJ1-3, with TRBD1 as a possible D gene (6 bases). This CDR3 contains 15 residues. Trimming cost V 3 bases and J 4 bases, with 13 bases left between them. In germline, CDR1 is MDHEN, CDR2 SYDVKM.

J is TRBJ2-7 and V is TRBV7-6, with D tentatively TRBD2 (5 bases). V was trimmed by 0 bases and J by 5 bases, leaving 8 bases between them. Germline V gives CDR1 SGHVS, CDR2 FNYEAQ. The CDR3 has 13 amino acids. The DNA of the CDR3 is TGTGCCAGCAGCTTAGCGCCGGGGAACGAGCAGTACTTC. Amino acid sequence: CASSLAPGNEQYF. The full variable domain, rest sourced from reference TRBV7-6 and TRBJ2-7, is GAGVSQSPRYKVTKRGQDVALRCDPISGHVSLYWYRQALGQGPEFLTYFNYEAQQDKSGLPNDRFSAERPEGSISTLTIQRTEQRDSAMYRCASSLAPGNEQYFGPGTRLTVT.

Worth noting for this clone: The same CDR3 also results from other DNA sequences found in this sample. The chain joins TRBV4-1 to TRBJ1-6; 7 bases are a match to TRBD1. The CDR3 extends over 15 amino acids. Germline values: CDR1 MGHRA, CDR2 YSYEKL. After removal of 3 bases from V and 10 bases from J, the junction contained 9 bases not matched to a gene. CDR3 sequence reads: CASSHHTGEESPLHF. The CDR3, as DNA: TGCGCCAGCAGCCACCATACAGGGGAAGAGTCACCCCTCCACTTT.

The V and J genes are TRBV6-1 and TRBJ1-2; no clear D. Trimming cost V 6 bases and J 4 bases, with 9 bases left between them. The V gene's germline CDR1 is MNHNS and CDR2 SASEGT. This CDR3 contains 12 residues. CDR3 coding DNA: TGTGCCAGCAGCCGACTGGGCTATGGCTACACCTTC. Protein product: CASSRLGYGYTF.

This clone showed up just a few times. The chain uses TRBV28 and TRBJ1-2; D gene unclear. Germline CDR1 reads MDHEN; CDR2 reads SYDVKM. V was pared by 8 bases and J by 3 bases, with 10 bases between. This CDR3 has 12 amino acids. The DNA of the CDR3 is TGTGCCAGCCGGGAGGTGGACTATGGCTACACCTTC. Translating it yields CASREVDYGYTF.

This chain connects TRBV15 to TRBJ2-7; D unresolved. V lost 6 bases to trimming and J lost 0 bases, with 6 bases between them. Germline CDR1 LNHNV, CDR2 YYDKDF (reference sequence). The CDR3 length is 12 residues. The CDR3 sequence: CATSQNSYEQYF. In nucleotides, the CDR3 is TGTGCCACCAGTCAGAACTCCTACGAGCAGTACTTC.

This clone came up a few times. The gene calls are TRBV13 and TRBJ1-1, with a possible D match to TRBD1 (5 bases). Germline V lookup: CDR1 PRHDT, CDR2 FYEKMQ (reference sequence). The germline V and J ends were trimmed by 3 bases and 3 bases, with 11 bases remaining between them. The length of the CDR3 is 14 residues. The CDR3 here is CASSFVGGDTEAFF. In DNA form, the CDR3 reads TGTGCCAGCAGCTTCGTGGGGGGGGACACTGAAGCTTTCTTT. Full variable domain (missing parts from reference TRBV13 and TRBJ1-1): AAGVIQSPRHLIKEKRETATLKCYPIPRHDTVYWYQQGPGQDPQFLISFYEKMQSDKGSIPDRFSAQQFSDYHSELNMSSLELGDSALYFCASSFVGGDTEAFFGQGTRLTVV.

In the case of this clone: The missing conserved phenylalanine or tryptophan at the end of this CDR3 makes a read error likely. The CDR3 here is CASRAGLAVYEQYL. DNA of the CDR3: TGTGCCAGCAGGGCCGGACTAGCTGTGTACGAGCAGTACCTC. The gene calls are TRBV28 and TRBJ2-7; TRBD2 matches at 8 bases. This CDR3 spans 14 amino acids. Germline lookup yields CDR1 MDHEN and CDR2 SYDVKM. V lost 6 bases to trimming and J lost 4 bases; unmatched junction nucleotides: 8.

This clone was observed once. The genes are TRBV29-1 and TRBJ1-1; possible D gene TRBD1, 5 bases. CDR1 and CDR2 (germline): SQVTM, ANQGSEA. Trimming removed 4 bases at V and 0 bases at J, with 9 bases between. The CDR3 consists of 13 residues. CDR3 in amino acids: CSVVGLMNTEAFF. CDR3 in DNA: TGCAGCGTTGTGGGGCTCATGAACACTGAAGCTTTCTTT. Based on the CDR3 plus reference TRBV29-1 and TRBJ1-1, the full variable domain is SAVISQKPSRDICQRGTSLTIQCQVDSQVTMMFWYRQQPGQSLTLIATANQGSEATYESGFVIDKFPISRPNLTFSTLTVSNMSPEDSSIYLCSVVGLMNTEAFFGQGTRLTVV.

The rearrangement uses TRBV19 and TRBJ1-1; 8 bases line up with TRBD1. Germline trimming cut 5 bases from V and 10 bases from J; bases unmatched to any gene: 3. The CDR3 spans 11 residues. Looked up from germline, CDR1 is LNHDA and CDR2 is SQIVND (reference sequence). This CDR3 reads CASSYTGGAFF. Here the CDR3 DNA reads TGTGCCAGTAGTTACACAGGGGGAGCTTTCTTT.

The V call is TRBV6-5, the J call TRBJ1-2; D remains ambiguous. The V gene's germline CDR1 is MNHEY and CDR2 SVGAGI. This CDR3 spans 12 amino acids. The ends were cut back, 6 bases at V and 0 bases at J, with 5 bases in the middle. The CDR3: CASRGPNYGYTF. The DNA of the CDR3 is TGTGCCAGCAGGGGCCCTAACTATGGCTACACCTTC.

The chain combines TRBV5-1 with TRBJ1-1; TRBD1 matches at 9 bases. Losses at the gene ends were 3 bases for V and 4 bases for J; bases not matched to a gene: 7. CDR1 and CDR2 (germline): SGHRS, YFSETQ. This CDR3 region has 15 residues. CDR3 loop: CASSSGQGLGTEAFF. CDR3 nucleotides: TGCGCCAGCAGCTCGGGACAGGGCCTCGGCACTGAAGCTTTCTTT. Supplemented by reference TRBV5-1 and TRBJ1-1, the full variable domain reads KAGVTQTPRYLIKTRGQQVTLSCSPISGHRSVSWYQQTPGQGLQFLFEYFSETQRNKGNFPGRFSGRQFSNSRSEMNVSTLELGDSALYLCASSSGQGLGTEAFFGQGTRLTVV.

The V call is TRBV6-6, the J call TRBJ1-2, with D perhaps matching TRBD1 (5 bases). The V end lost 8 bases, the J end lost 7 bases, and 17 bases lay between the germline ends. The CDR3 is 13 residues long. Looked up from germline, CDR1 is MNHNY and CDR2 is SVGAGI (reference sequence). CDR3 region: CASSPGKIVGYTF. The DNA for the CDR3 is TGTGCCAGCTCGCCAGGGAAGATTGTTGGCTACACCTTC.